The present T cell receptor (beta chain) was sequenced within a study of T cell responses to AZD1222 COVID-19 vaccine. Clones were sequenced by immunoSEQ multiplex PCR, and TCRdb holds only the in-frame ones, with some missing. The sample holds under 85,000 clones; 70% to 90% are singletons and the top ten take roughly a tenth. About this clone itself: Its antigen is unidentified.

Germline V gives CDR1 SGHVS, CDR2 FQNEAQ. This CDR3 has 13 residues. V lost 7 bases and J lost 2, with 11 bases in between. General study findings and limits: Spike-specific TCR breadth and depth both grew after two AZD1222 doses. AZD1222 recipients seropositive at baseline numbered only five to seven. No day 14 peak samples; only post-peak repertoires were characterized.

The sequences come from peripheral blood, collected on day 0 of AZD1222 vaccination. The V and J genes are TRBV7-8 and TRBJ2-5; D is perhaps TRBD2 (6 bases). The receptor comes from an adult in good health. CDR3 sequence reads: CASNHLAQETQYF. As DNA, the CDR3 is TGTGCCAGCAACCATCTAGCGCAAGAGACCCAGTACTTC.